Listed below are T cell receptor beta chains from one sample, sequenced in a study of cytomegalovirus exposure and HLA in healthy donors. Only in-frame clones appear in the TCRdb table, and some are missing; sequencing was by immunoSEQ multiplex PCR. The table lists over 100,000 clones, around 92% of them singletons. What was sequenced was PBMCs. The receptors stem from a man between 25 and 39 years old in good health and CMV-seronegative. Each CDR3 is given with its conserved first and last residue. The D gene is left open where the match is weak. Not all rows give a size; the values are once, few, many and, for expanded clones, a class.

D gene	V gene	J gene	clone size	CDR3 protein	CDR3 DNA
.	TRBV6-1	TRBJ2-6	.	CASTREPGANVLTF	TGTGCCAGCACGAGGGAACCTGGGGCCAACGTCCTGACTTTC
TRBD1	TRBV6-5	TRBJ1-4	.	CASSYSDRGHEKLFF	TGTGCCAGCAGTTACTCTGACAGGGGGCATGAAAAACTGTTTTTT
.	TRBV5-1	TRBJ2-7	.	CASSLSQDSYEQYF	TGCGCCAGCAGCTTGAGCCAGGACAGCTACGAGCAGTACTTC
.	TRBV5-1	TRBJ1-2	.	CASSLGAGVGYTF	TGCGCCAGCAGCTTGGGGGCAGGGGTTGGCTACACCTTC
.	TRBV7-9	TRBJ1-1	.	CASSLGQGTEAFF	TGTGCCAGCAGCTTAGGTCAGGGGACTGAAGCTTTCTTT
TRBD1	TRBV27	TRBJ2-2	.	CASRPGTDFNTGELFF	TGTGCCAGCAGGCCAGGGACAGACTTTAACACCGGGGAGCTGTTTTTT
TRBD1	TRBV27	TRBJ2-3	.	CASSVTGGADTQYF	TGTGCCAGCAGTGTGACAGGGGGGGCAGATACGCAGTATTTT
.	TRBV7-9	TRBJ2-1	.	CASSPLGESSYNEQFF	TGTGCCAGCAGCCCCCTCGGGGAGAGCTCCTACAATGAGCAGTTCTTC
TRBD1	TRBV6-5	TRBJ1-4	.	CASSRDRGNEKLFF	TGTGCCAGCAGTCGGGACAGGGGGAATGAAAAACTGTTTTTT
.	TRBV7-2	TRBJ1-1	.	CASSSDSALNTEAFF	TGTGCCAGCAGCTCGGACTCCGCTTTGAACACTGAAGCTTTCTTT
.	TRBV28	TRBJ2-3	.	CASSLYTDTQYF	TGTGCCAGCAGTTTGTACACAGATACGCAGTATTTT
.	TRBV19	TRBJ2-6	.	CASSIRRAGANVLTF	TGTGCCAGTAGTATCCGGAGGGCTGGGGCCAACGTCCTGACTTTC
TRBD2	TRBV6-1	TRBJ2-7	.	CASERGYPPVGQYF	TGTGCCAGCGAGCGGGGGTACCCCCCAGTGGGGCAGTACTTC
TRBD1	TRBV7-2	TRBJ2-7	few	CASSSLGQGGFYEQYF	TGTGCCAGCAGCTCCTTAGGACAGGGTGGATTCTACGAGCAGTACTTC
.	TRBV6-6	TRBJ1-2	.	CASSLRERLGGYTF	TGTGCCAGCAGTTTGCGGGAAAGGTTGGGTGGCTACACCTTC
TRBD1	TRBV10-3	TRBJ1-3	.	CAISQGANGNTIYF	TGTGCCATATCCCAGGGGGCTAATGGAAACACCATATATTTT
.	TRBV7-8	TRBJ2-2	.	CASSYKLAGPTGELFF	TGTGCCAGCAGTTATAAGCTCGCGGGGCCTACCGGGGAGCTGTTTTTT
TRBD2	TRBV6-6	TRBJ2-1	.	CASSRDYRWEQFF	TGTGCCAGCAGCCGGGACTACCGGTGGGAGCAGTTCTTC
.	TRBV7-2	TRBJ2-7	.	CASSLGPLSYEQYF	TGTGCCAGCAGCTTGGGGCCCCTCTCCTACGAGCAGTACTTC
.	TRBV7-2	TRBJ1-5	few	CASSLERNQPQHF	TGTGCCAGCAGCTTAGAACGGAATCAGCCCCAGCATTTT
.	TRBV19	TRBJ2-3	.	CASTEISTDTQYF	TGTGCCAGTACAGAAATCAGCACAGATACGCAGTATTTT
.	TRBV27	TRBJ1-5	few	CASSLDGYSNQPQHF	TGTGCCAGCAGCCTAGACGGCTATAGCAATCAGCCCCAGCATTTT
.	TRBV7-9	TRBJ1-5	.	CASSLDGASNQPQHF	TGTGCCAGCAGCTTAGATGGGGCCAGCAATCAGCCCCAGCATTTT
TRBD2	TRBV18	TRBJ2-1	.	CASSPGGLATDEQFF	TGTGCCAGCTCACCAGGCGGACTAGCCACCGATGAGCAGTTCTTC
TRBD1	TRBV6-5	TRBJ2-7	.	CASSYKGDRAYEQYF	TGTGCCAGCAGTTACAAGGGGGACAGGGCTTACGAGCAGTACTTC
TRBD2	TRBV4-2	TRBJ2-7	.	CASSQGGGGYYEQYF	TGTGCCAGCAGCCAAGGGGGCGGGGGGTACTACGAGCAGTACTTC
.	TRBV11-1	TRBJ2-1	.	CASSFSTGYNEQFF	TGTGCCAGCAGCTTCTCAACAGGGTACAATGAGCAGTTCTTC
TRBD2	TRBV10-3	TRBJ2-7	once	CAISPGLAGSYEQYF	TGTGCCATCAGTCCGGGACTAGCGGGGTCCTACGAGCAGTACTTC
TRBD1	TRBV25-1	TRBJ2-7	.	CASSKDRGYEQYF	TGTGCCAGCAGTAAGGACAGGGGCTACGAGCAGTACTTC
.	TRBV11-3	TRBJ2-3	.	CASSGQNTDTQYF	TGTGCCAGCAGTGGTCAGAACACAGATACGCAGTATTTT
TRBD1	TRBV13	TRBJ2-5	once	CASSWGQGVLQETQYF	TGTGCCAGCAGTTGGGGACAGGGCGTTCTTCAGGAGACCCAGTACTTC
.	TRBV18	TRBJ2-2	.	CASSPTDFGELFF	TGTGCCAGCTCACCAACCGACTTCGGGGAGCTGTTTTTT
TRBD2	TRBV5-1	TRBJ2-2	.	CASSLPFKGLARWTRPNTGELFF	TGCGCCAGCAGCCTCCCTTTTAAAGGGCTGGCCAGGTGGACTAGGCCGAACACCGGGGAGCTGTTTTTT
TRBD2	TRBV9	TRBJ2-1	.	CASSVGRTSGGYNEQFF	TGTGCCAGCAGCGTAGGCAGGACTAGCGGGGGGTACAATGAGCAGTTCTTC
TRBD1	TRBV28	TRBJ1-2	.	CASSQPGTARSNYGYTF	TGTGCCAGCAGTCAGCCTGGGACAGCACGCTCTAACTATGGCTACACCTTC
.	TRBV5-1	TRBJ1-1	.	CASSLASMNTEAFF	TGCGCCAGCAGCTTGGCTAGCATGAACACTGAAGCTTTCTTT
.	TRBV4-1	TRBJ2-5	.	CASSQESRGTPWETQYF	TGCGCCAGCAGCCAAGAATCGCGAGGGACACCCTGGGAGACCCAGTACTTC
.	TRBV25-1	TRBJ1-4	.	CASAPSRVYEKLFF	TGTGCCAGCGCACCTTCGAGAGTTTATGAAAAACTGTTTTTT
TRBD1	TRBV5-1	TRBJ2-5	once	CASSLEGAQETQYF	TGCGCCAGCAGCTTGGAGGGGGCCCAAGAGACCCAGTACTTC
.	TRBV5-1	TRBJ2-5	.	CASSLGGGAETQYF	TGCGCCAGCAGCTTGGGTGGGGGCGCGGAGACCCAGTACTTC
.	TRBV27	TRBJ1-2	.	CASSVIPEVGRYGYTF	TGTGCCAGCAGTGTAATCCCCGAGGTGGGGAGGTATGGCTACACCTTC
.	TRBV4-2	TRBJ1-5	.	CASSQDRGGDNQPQHF	TGTGCCAGCAGCCAAGATAGGGGCGGGGACAATCAGCCCCAGCATTTT
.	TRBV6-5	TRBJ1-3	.	CASSQASGNTIYF	TGTGCCAGCAGCCAGGCCAGTGGAAACACCATATATTTT
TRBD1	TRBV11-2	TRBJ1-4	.	CASSLDAVTGEKLFF	TGTGCCAGCAGCTTAGATGCGGTGACAGGGGAGAAACTGTTTTTT
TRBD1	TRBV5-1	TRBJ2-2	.	CASSADRAGNTGELFF	TGCGCCAGCAGCGCTGACAGGGCAGGGAACACCGGGGAGCTGTTTTTT
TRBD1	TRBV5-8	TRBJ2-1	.	CASSWDSSSYNEQFF	TGTGCCAGCAGCTGGGACAGTAGCTCCTACAATGAGCAGTTCTTC
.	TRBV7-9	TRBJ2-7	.	CASSLEDRGEQYF	TGTGCCAGCAGCTTAGAAGACCGGGGAGAGCAGTACTTC
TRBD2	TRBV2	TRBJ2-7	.	CASSVRGVRGSEQYF	TGTGCCAGCAGTGTCCGGGGGGTCAGAGGCTCCGAGCAGTACTTC
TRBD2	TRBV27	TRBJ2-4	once	CASTGGLAKNIQYF	TGTGCCAGTACGGGGGGTTTGGCCAAAAACATTCAGTACTTC
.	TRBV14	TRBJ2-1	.	CASSQERDYNEQFF	TGTGCCAGCAGCCAAGAGAGGGACTACAATGAGCAGTTCTTC
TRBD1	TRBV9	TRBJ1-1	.	CASSLRTGVNTEAFF	TGTGCCAGCAGCCTACGGACAGGAGTGAACACTGAAGCTTTCTTT
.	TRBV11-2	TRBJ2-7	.	CASSLGVASYYEQYF	TGTGCCAGCAGCTTAGGAGTAGCGTCTTACTACGAGCAGTACTTC
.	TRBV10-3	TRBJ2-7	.	CAIQALSGGEQYF	TGTGCCATTCAAGCCCTCTCTGGCGGAGAGCAGTACTTC
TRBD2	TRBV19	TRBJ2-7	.	CASSIGGRGIVEQYF	TGTGCCAGTAGTATAGGGGGGAGGGGAATCGTCGAGCAGTACTTC
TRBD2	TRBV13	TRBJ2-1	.	CASSLISTSGGTLYNEQFF	TGTGCCAGCAGCTTAATATCGACTAGCGGGGGGACCCTATACAATGAGCAGTTCTTC
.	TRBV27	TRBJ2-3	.	CASSFSPDTQYF	TGTGCCAGCAGTTTCTCCCCAGATACGCAGTATTTT
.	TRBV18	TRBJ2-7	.	CASSPPGQGYEQYF	TGTGCCAGCTCACCACCGGGGCAGGGTTATGAGCAGTACTTC
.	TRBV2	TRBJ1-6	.	CASSTGYSPLHF	TGTGCCAGCAGTACAGGTTATTCACCCCTCCACTTT
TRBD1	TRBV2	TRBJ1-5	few	CASRGQGVWPQHF	TGTGCCAGCAGAGGACAGGGAGTATGGCCCCAGCATTTT
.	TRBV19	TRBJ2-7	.	CASSTAGTAPNEQYF	TGTGCCAGTAGTACCGCAGGGACTGCCCCTAACGAGCAGTACTTC